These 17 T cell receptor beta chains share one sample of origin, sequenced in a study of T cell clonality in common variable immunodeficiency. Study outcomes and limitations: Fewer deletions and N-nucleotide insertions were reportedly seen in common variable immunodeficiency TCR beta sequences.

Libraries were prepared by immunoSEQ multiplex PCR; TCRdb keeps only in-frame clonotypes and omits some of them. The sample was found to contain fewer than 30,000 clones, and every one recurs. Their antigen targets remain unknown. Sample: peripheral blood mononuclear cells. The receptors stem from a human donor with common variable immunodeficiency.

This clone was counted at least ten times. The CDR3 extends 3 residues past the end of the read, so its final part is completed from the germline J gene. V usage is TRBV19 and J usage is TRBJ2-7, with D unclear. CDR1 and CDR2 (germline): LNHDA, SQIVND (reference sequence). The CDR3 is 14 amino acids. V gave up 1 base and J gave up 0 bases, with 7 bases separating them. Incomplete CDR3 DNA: TGTGCCAGTAGTATAGCTTCCAGCTCCTACGAG. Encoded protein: CASSIASSSYE. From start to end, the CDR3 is CASSIASSSYEQYF.

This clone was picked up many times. This CDR3 is CAWMSGTPNYEQYF. CDR3 bases read: TGTGCCTGGATGTCGGGGACACCCAACTACGAG. V gene TRBV30 combines with J gene TRBJ2-7; tentative D call: TRBD1 (6 bases). The CDR3 extends 3 residues past the end of the read, so its final part is completed from the germline J gene. Germline assignment: CDR1 GTSNPN and CDR2 SVGIG (reference sequence). There are 14 residues in the CDR3. The V and J ends lost 4 bases and 3 bases respectively, with 16 bases between them.

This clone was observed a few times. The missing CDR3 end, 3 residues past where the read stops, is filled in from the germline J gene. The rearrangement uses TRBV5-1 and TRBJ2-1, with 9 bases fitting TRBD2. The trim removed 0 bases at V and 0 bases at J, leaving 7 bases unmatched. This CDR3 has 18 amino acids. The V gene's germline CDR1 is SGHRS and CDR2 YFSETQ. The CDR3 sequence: CASSLGRLAGFSYNEQFF. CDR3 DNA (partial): TGCGCCAGCAGCTTGGGGAGGCTAGCGGGATTCTCCTACAATGAG. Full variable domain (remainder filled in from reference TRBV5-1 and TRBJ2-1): KAGVTQTPRYLIKTRGQQVTLSCSPISGHRSVSWYQQTPGQGLQFLFEYFSETQRNKGNFPGRFSGRQFSNSRSEMNVSTLELGDSALYLCASSLGRLAGFSYNEQFFGPGTRLTVL.

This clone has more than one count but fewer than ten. Partial CDR3 DNA: TGTGCCAGCAGCTTAAACCCGGGACTAGCGCGGACAGATACG. Encoded protein: CASSLNPGLARTDT. The whole CDR3 region reads CASSLNPGLARTDTQYF. J is TRBJ2-3 and V is TRBV7-3; TRBD2 agrees at 10 bases. With the read ending 3 residues before the CDR3 end, the germline J gene is used to fill in that end. Germline lookup yields CDR1 SGHTA and CDR2 FQGTGA. The CDR3 spans 17 residues. The V and J ends lost 1 base and 3 bases, in that order; junction bases with no gene match: 7.

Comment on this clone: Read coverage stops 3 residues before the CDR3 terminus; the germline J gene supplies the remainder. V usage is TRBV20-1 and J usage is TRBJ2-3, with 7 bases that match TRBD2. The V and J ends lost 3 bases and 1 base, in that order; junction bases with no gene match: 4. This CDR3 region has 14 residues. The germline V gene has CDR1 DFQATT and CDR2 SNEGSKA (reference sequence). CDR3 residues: CSASTSERTDTQYF. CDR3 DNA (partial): TGCAGTGCTAGTACTAGCGAACGCACAGATACG.

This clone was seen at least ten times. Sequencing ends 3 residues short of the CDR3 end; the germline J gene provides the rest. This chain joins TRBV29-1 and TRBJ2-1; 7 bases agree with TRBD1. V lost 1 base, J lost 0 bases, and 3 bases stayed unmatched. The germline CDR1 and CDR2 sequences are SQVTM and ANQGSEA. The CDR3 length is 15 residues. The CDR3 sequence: CSVEGDSDSYNEQFF. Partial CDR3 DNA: TGCAGCGTTGAAGGGGACAGCGACTCCTACAATGAG.

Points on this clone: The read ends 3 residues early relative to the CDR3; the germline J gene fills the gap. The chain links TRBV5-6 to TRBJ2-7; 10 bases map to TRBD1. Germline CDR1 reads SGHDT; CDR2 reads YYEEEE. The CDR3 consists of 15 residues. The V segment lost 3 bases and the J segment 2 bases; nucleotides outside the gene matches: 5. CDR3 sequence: CASSSWGTGAYEQYF. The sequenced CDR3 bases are TGTGCCAGCAGCTCGTGGGGGACAGGGGCCTACGAG.

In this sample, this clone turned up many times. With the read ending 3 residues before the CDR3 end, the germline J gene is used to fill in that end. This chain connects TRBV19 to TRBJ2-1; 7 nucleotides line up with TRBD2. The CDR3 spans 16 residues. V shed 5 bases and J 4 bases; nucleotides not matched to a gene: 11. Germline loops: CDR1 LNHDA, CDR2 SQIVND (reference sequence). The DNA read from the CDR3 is TGTGCCAGTAGTGCTCTGGCGGGAGTCTTGTACAATGAG. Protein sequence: CASSALAGVLYNE. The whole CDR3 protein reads CASSALAGVLYNEQFF. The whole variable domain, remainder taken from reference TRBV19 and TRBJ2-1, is DGGITQSPKYLFRKEGQNVTLSCEQNLNHDAMYWYRQDPGQGLRLIYYSQIVNDFQKGDIAEGYSVSREKKESFPLTVTSAQKNPTAFYLCASSALAGVLYNEQFFGPGTRLTVL.

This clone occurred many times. The DNA read from the CDR3 is TGTGCCAGCAGCTTACTATCGGGCGAG. It is translated as CASSLLSGE. The complete CDR3 reads CASSLLSGEQYF. V and J are TRBV7-9 and TRBJ2-7; no firm D call. The read comes to an end 3 residues before the CDR3 does, leaving the germline J gene to fill in the end. V gave up 2 bases and J gave up 6 bases, with 8 bases separating them. The CDR3 runs 12 residues. Germline V gene sequence: CDR1 SEHNR, CDR2 FQNEAQ (reference sequence).

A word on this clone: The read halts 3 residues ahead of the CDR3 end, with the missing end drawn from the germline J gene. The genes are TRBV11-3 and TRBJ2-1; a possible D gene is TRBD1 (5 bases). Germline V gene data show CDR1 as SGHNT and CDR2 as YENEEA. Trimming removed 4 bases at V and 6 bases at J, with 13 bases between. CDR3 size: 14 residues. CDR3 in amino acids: CASSSDKPVNEQFF. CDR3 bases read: TGTGCCAGCAGCTCGGACAAGCCGGTCAATGAG.

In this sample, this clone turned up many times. CDR3 DNA (partial): TGTGCCAGCAGCCCCTCGGCAGGGGTCTCCTACGAG. This gives the protein CASSPSAGVSYE. The full CDR3 protein reads CASSPSAGVSYEQYF. The V and J genes are TRBV7-9 and TRBJ2-7, with D perhaps TRBD1 (6 bases). The read terminates 3 residues before the CDR3 end, so the remaining end is supplied by the germline J gene. This CDR3 comprises 15 residues. Trimming shortened V by 5 bases and J by 0 bases, and 14 bases separated the two germline ends. Germline V CDR1 and CDR2: SEHNR, FQNEAQ (reference sequence).

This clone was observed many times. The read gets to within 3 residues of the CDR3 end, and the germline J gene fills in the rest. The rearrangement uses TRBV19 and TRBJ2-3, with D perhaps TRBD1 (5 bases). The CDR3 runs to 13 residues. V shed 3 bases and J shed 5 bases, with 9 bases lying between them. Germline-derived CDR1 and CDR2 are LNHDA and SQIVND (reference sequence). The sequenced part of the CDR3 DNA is TGTGCCAGTAGTATGCCCAGGGAAGATACG. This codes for CASSMPREDT. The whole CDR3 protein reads CASSMPREDTQYF. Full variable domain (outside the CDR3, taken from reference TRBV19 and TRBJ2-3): DGGITQSPKYLFRKEGQNVTLSCEQNLNHDAMYWYRQDPGQGLRLIYYSQIVNDFQKGDIAEGYSVSREKKESFPLTVTSAQKNPTAFYLCASSMPREDTQYFGPGTRLTVL.

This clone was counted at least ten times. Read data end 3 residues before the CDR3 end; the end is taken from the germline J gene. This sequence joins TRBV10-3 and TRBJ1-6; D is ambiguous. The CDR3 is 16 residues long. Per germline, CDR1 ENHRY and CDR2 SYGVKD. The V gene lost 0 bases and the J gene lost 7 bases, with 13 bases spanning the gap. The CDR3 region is CAISESQGRTNSPLHF. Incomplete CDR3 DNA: TGTGCCATCAGTGAGTCCCAAGGCAGAACAAATTCACCC.

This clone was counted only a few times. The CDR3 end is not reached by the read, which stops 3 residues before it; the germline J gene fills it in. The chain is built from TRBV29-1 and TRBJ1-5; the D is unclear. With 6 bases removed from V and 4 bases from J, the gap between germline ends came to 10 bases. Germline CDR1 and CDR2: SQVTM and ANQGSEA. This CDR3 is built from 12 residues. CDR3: CSVGGLNQPQHF. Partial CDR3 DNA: TGCAGCGTCGGCGGACTAAATCAGCCC.

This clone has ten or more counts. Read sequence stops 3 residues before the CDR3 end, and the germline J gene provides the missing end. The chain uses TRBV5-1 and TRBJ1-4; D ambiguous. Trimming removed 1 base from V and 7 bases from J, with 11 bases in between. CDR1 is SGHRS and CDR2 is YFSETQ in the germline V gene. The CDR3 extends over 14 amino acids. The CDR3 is CASSLSSEREKLFF. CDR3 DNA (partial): TGCGCCAGCAGCTTGTCCAGCGAGCGTGAAAAA.

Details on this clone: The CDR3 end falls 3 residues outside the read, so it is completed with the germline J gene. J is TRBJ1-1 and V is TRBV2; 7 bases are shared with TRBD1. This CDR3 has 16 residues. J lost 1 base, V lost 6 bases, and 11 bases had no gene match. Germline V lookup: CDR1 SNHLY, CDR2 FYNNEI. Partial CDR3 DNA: TGTGCCAGCAGCGGTCCGACAGGGCCCGCGAACACTGAA. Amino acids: CASSGPTGPANTE. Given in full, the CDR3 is CASSGPTGPANTEAFF.

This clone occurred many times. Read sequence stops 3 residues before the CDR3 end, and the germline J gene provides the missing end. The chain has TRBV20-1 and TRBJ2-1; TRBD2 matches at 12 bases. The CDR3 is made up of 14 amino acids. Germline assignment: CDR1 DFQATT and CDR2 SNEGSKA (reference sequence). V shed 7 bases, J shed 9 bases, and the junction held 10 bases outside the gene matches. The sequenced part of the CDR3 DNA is TGCAGTGTCCCGACTAGCGGGAGTACCATTGAG. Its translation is CSVPTSGSTIE. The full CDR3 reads CSVPTSGSTIEQFF.